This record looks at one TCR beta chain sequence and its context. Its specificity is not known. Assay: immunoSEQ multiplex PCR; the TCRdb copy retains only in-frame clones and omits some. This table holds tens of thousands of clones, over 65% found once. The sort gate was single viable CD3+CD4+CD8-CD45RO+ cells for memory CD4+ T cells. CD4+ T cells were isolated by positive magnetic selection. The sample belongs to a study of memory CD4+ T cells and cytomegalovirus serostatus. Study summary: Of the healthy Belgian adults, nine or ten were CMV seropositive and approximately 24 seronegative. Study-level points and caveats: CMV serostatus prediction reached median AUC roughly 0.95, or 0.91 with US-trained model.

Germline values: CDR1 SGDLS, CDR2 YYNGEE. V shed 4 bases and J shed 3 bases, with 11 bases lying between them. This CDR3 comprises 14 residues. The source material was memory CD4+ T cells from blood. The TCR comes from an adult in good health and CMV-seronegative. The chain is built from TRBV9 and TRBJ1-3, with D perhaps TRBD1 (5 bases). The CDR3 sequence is CASSSLTDGNTIYF. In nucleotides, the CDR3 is TGTGCCAGCAGCTCTTTGACAGATGGAAACACCATATATTTT.